What follows are 17 T cell receptor beta chains derived from one specimen sequenced in a study of blood T cell repertoires in COVID-19 (TCRdb year 2020). Libraries came from the immunoSEQ multiplex PCR assay. Entries here come from immuneACCESS through TCRdb and include only in-frame sequences with V and J called. Some clones fail to appear in such tables; in the studies checked, an unresolved V gene covers under half of the shortfall, and the cause of the remainder is unknown. This sample gives 200,000 to 300,000 clones in total; 70% to 90% of them show up just once. Approximately 2% of the sample is in the top ten clones. Sequencing used peripheral blood. These receptors were taken from a man in his thirties or forties with active or convalescent COVID-19.

The chain carries TRBV2 and TRBJ2-7; TRBD1 agrees at 9 bases. CDR3 length equals 15 residues. Germline assignment: CDR1 SNHLY and CDR2 FYNNEI. Losses at the gene ends were 7 bases for V and 6 bases for J; bases not matched to a gene: 13. CDR3 in DNA: TGTGCCAGCAAATCGACCCCGGGACAGGGAAGCGAGCAGTACTTC. Translating gives CASKSTPGQGSEQYF.

The chain links TRBV19 to TRBJ1-1; D possibly corresponds to TRBD1 (5 bases). The V end was cut by 2 bases, the J end by 4 bases, with 17 bases between. The CDR3 runs 16 residues. Germline loops: CDR1 LNHDA, CDR2 SQIVND (reference sequence). The CDR3 protein is CASSIWGGREATEAFF. The CDR3 nucleotides are TGTGCCAGTAGTATATGGGGAGGCAGGGAAGCCACTGAAGCTTTCTTT.

The genes are TRBV6-1 and TRBJ1-2; the match to TRBD1 covers 7 bases. The CDR3 extends over 16 amino acids. From germline, CDR1 is MNHNS and CDR2 SASEGT. Losses at the gene ends were 1 base for V and 4 bases for J; bases not matched to a gene: 9. The CDR3 sequence: CASSEELRDRLYGYTF. In DNA, the CDR3 is TGTGCCAGCAGTGAAGAGTTAAGGGACAGACTCTATGGCTACACCTTC.

CDR3 amino acids: CASSLLGGGTSRAFF. In nucleotides, the CDR3 is TGTGCCAGCAGCTTGCTGGGGGGGGGCACTTCACGGGCTTTCTTT. The chain combines TRBV5-4 with TRBJ1-1; a possible D gene is TRBD1 (6 bases). The CDR3 sequence is 15 residues long. V was cut by 1 base and J by 11 bases, with 21 bases left in between. Per germline, CDR1 SGHNT and CDR2 YYREEE (reference sequence).

This chain links TRBV28 with TRBJ1-2, with D tentatively TRBD1 (5 bases). The CDR3 is 13 amino acids. The germline CDR1 and CDR2 sequences are MDHEN and SYDVKM. Between the trimmed V and J ends, which lost 8 bases and 8 bases, there was a span of 18 bases. The DNA of the CDR3 is TGTGCCAGCGGGGTCCAGGGATTTGGGGGCTACACCTTC. It specifies CASGVQGFGGYTF.

This clone appeared once. The rearrangement links TRBV6-1 to TRBJ1-5; no reliable D call. This CDR3 is built from 14 residues. V lost 3 bases and J 4 bases, leaving 10 bases between the germline ends. The V gene's germline CDR1 is MNHNS and CDR2 SASEGT. CDR3 loop: CASSDLPENQPQHF. In DNA form, the CDR3 reads TGTGCCAGCAGTGATTTGCCAGAAAATCAGCCCCAGCATTTT.

The chain recombines TRBV12-1 with TRBJ2-7; no check of the table's D call, TRBD2, against the DNA was made. TRBV12-1 is flagged as a pseudogene. CDR3 size: 12 residues. This CDR3 is CASSSLPYEQYF. Here the CDR3 DNA reads TGTGCCAGCAGTTCCCTTCCCTACGAGCAGTACTTC.

The chain is built from TRBV5-1 and TRBJ2-1; no reliable D call. CDR1 is SGHRS, CDR2 YFSETQ, per germline. Between the trimmed V and J ends, which lost 1 base and 8 bases, there was a span of 4 bases. The CDR3 runs to 11 residues. The CDR3 nucleotides are TGCGCCAGCAGCTTGTCATATGAGCAGTTCTTC. Translated, it gives CASSLSYEQFF.

This chain connects TRBV19 to TRBJ2-7, with 10 bases that match TRBD1. Germline CDR1 reads LNHDA; CDR2 reads SQIVND (reference sequence). Germline trimming cut 5 bases from V and 3 bases from J; bases unmatched to any gene: 1. This CDR3 spans 13 amino acids. The CDR3 sequence is CASSGTGDYEQYF. In DNA, the CDR3 is TGTGCCAGTAGTGGGACAGGGGACTACGAGCAGTACTTC.

This clone was recorded a few times. V usage is TRBV6-4 and J usage is TRBJ1-5; D is perhaps TRBD1 (5 bases). The CDR3 totals 13 residues. Germline CDR1 reads MRHNA; CDR2 reads SNTAGT. V was pared by 9 bases and J by 7 bases, with 16 bases between. The CDR3 DNA is TGTGCCAGTGTCCTTGACAGTTTGCAGCCCCAGCATTTT. It translates to CASVLDSLQPQHF.

The CDR3 nucleotides are TGTGCCAGCAGCTCCAGTTGGACAGTTAAGAACACTGAAGCTTTCTTT. Translation gives CASSSSWTVKNTEAFF. V is TRBV7-9 and J is TRBJ1-1; D possibly corresponds to TRBD1 (6 bases). V dropped 4 bases and J dropped 1 base, with 16 bases sitting between them. Germline V gives CDR1 SEHNR, CDR2 FQNEAQ (reference sequence). The CDR3 has 16 residues.

V is TRBV5-1 and J is TRBJ2-1; 10 bases fit TRBD2. The germline gives CDR1 SGHRS, CDR2 YFSETQ. Trimming at V came to 4 bases and at J to 6 bases, leaving 4 bases not matched to a gene. The length of the CDR3 is 14 residues. CDR3 DNA: TGCGCCAGCAGCCCTGGGACTAGCGCCAATGAGCAGTTCTTC. It codes for CASSPGTSANEQFF.

The chain recombines TRBV6-5 with TRBJ2-1; the D gene is possibly TRBD2 (6 bases). The CDR3 totals 13 residues. CDR1 MNHEY and CDR2 SVGAGI come from the germline V gene. Trimming pared 0 bases from V and 10 bases from J, leaving 10 bases between. The CDR3: CASSYSRAGEQFF. DNA of the CDR3: TGTGCCAGCAGTTACTCGAGGGCGGGGGAGCAGTTCTTC.

The chain recombines TRBV5-1 with TRBJ1-6, with unresolved D. This CDR3 has 13 residues. Germline loops: CDR1 SGHRS, CDR2 YFSETQ. Trimming removed 3 bases at V and 8 bases at J, with 9 bases between. The CDR3 is CASSYPRDSPLHF. The CDR3, as DNA: TGCGCCAGCAGCTATCCACGGGATTCACCCCTCCACTTT.

This clone was observed a few times. V and J are TRBV28 and TRBJ2-1, with a possible D match to TRBD1 (5 bases). Trimming took 4 bases from V and 6 from J, leaving 13 bases between them. Germline values: CDR1 MDHEN, CDR2 SYDVKM. This CDR3 has 14 residues. The DNA of the CDR3 is TGTGCCAGCAGTTCAACAGGTTACGGCAATGAGCAGTTCTTC. It yields the protein CASSSTGYGNEQFF.

The chain links TRBV19 to TRBJ1-3; no definite D call. Deletions cut 8 bases from V and 4 bases from J, with 6 bases between. The CDR3 runs 11 residues. Per the germline V gene, CDR1 is LNHDA and CDR2 is SQIVND (reference sequence). In nucleotides, the CDR3 is TGTGCCAGTGGCCTGGGAAACACCATATATTTT. Translating it yields CASGLGNTIYF.

V is TRBV6-1 and J is TRBJ1-2; D is possibly TRBD1 (5 bases). The CDR3 has 14 amino acids. CDR1 MNHNS and CDR2 SASEGT come from the germline V gene. The V and J ends lost 3 bases and 2 bases respectively, with 10 bases between them. As DNA, the CDR3 is TGTGCCAGCAGTGACGGTTCAGGGAACTATGGCTACACCTTC. Protein: CASSDGSGNYGYTF.